This TCR beta chain was sequenced for a study of blood T cell repertoires in COVID-19. Study-wide context: Material from acute and convalescent COVID-19 was sourced from the United States, Italy and Spain. PBMCs, B-cell-depleted T cells, or T cells were the source of the cDNA or gDNA that made up the material.

Original processing methods: Reference gene primer amplification gave estimated nucleated cell counts. Only in-frame clones appear in the TCRdb table, and some are missing; sequencing was by immunoSEQ multiplex PCR. From that table come the V and J calls and clone size; the DNA was used to work out D and trimming. The data contain 200,000 to 250,000 clones, approximately 86% of them singletons. The Seattle patients joined while their infection was active and were tracked longitudinally afterward. This CDR3 spans 17 amino acids. The V and J ends lost 2 bases and 0 bases respectively, with 16 bases between them. From germline, CDR1 is LGHDT and CDR2 YNNKEL (reference sequence).

The chain couples TRBV3-1 (or the pseudogene TRBV3-2) to TRBJ2-5; possibly TRBD2 for D (5 bases). The sequence was collected from a woman aged 25-40 years with COVID-19, enrolled during active disease. Sequencing used peripheral blood. The CDR3 DNA reads TGTGCCAGCAGCCAACCCCCCCGGAGGCAGTACCAAGAGACCCAGTACTTC. This codes for CASSQPPRRQYQETQYF.